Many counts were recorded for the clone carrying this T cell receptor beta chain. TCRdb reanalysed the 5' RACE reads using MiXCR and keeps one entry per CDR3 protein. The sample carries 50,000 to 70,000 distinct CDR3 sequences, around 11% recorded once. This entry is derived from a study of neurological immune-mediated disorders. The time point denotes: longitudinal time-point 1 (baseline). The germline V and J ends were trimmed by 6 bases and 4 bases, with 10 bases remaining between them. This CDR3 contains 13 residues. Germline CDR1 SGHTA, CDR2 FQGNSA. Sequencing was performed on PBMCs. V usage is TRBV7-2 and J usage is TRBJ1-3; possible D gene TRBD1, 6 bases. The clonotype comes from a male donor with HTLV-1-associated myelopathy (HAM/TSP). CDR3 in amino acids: CASSTGLGNTIYF. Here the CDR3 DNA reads TGTGCCAGCAGTACAGGGTTAGGAAACACCATATATTTT.